This TCR beta chain was documented in a study of T-cell reconstitution after alpha-beta-depleted transplantation in children. Study results and limitations: Hyperexpanded clones declined; after one year, newly produced T cells mostly supplied diversity. The study traced high day-60 TCRbeta diversity in some patients to surviving recipient T cells and thymic progenitors.

This clonotype appeared many times. The antigen is not known. CDR3 length: 16 amino acids. V lost 9 bases, J lost 0 bases, and 8 bases stayed unmatched. Germline V gene sequence: CDR1 SGHRS, CDR2 YFSETQ. The TCRbeta library incorporated unique molecular identifiers. Each CDR3 protein gets one entry after TCRdb re-called the PCR reads with MiXCR. There are about 150,000 distinct CDR3 sequences in the sample; around 9% occur only once, and roughly 18% lies in the top ten. The sequence derives from a female patient aged 2-9 years who had a stem cell transplant for congenital amegakaryocytic thrombocytopenia, so the T cells may come from the graft donor. The rearrangement uses TRBV5-1 and TRBJ2-1, with TRBD2 matching 11 bases. Source: PBMCs, mostly from graft donor cells, taken 180 days after TCRalphabeta/CD19-depleted stem cell transplant. CDR3 bases: TGCGCCAACCTTAGCGGGGGGGCCCACTCCTACAATGAGCAGTTCTTC. Translated: CANLSGGAHSYNEQFF.